This paragraph reports one T cell receptor beta chain. The data were taken from a study of technical replicates of blood from a few donors. Clones were sequenced by immunoSEQ multiplex PCR, and TCRdb holds only the in-frame ones, with some missing. The sample holds some 77,000 clones; around nine tenths are singletons and the top ten take 0.39%. Germline-derived CDR1 and CDR2 are SGHTA and FQGNSA. This CDR3 has 15 residues. Trimming at V came to 0 bases and at J to 3 bases, leaving 3 bases not matched to a gene. Sample: T cells isolated from PBMCs. This chain links TRBV7-2 with TRBJ2-5; 8 nucleotides match TRBD2. The clonotype originates from a human donor in good health. CDR3 coding DNA: TGTGCCAGCAGCTTAGCGGGAGCGGGGGAAGAGACCCAGTACTTC. Its protein is CASSLAGAGEETQYF.